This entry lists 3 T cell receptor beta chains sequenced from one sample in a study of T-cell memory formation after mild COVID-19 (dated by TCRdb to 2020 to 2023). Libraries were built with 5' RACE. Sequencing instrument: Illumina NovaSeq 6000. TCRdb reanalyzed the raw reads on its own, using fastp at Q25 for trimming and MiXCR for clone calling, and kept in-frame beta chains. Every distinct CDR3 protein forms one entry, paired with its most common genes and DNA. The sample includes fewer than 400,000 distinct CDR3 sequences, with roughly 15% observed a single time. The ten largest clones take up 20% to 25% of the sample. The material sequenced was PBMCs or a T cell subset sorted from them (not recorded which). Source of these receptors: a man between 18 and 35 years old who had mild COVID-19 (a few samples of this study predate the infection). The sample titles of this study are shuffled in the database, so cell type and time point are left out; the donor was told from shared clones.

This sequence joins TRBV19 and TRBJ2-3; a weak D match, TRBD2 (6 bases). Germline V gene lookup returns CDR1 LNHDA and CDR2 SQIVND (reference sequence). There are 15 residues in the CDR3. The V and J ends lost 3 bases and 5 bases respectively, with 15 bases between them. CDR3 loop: CASSIGLQAGDTQYF. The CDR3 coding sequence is TGTGCCAGTAGTATTGGTCTCCAAGCGGGAGATACGCAGTATTTT.

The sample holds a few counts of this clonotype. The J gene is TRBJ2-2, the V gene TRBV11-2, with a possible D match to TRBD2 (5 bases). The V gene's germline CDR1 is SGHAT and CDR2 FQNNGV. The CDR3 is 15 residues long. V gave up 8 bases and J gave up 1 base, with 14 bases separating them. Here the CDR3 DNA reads TGTGCCAGCCGATCGCCGGGGAGGAACACCGGGGAGCTGTTTTTT. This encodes CASRSPGRNTGELFF.

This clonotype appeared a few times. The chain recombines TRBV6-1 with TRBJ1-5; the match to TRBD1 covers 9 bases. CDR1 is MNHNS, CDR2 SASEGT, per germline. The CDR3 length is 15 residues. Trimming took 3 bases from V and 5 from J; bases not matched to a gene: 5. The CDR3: CASSDGTGWDQPQHF. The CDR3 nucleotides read TGTGCCAGCAGTGACGGGACAGGGTGGGATCAGCCCCAGCATTTT.